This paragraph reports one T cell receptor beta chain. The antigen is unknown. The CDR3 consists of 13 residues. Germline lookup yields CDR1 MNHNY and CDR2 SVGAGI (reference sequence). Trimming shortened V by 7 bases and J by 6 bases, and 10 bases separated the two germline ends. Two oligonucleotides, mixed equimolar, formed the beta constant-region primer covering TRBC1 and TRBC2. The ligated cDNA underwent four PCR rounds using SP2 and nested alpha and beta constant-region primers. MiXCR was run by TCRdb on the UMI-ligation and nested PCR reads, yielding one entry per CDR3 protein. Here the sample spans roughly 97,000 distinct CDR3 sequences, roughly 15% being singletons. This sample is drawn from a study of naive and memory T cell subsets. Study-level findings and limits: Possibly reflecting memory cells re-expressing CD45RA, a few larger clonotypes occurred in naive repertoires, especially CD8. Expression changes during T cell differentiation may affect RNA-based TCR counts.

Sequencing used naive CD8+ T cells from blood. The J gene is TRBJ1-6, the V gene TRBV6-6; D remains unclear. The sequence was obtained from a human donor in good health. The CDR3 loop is CASMSPGNSPLHF. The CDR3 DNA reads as TGTGCCAGCATGTCCCCTGGTAATTCACCCCTCCACTTT.